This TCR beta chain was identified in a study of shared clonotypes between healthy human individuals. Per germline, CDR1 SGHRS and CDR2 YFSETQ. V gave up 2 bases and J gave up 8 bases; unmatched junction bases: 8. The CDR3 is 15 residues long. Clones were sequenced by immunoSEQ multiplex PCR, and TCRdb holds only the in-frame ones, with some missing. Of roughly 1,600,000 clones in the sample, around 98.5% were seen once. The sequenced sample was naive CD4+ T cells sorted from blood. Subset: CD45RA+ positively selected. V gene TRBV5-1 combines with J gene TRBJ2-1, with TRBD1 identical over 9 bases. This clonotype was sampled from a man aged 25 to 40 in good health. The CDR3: CASSLVTGGDDEQFF. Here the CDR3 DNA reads TGCGCCAGCAGCTTAGTGACAGGGGGAGATGATGAGCAGTTCTTC.